This entry concerns a single TCR beta chain. CDR1 is KGHDR, CDR2 SFDVKD, per germline. V lost 3 bases to trimming and J lost 13 bases, with 17 bases between them. This CDR3 region has 13 residues. The source of the sample is a study of CD8+CD57+ T cells in acquired aplastic anemia. The study profiled TCR beta VDJ and CDR3 using genomic DNA as template. Using its own MiXCR run on the reads, TCRdb lists one record per CDR3 protein. The sample includes 86,000 or so distinct CDR3 sequences, roughly half of them seen just once. The receptor was isolated from a human donor in good health, serving as a control. Sequencing was performed on sorted CD4+, CD8+, or CD8+CD57+ T cells (not recorded which) from PBMCs. The V call is TRBV24-1, the J call TRBJ1-2; D is unclear. CDR3 sequence reads: CATSDPGARESTF. The CDR3, as DNA: TGTGCCACCAGTGATCCTGGTGCTCGGGAGTCCACCTTC.